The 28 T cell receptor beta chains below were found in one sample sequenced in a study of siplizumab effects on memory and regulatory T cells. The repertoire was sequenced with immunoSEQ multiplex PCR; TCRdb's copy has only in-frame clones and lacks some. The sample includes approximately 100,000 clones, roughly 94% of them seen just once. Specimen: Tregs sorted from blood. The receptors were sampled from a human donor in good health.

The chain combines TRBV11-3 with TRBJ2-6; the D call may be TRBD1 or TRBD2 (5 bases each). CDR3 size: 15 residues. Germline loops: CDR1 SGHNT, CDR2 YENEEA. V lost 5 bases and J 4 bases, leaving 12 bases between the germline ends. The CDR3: CASSPGTTGANVLTF. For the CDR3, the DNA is TGTGCCAGCAGCCCGGGGACCACCGGGGCCAACGTCCTGACTTTC.

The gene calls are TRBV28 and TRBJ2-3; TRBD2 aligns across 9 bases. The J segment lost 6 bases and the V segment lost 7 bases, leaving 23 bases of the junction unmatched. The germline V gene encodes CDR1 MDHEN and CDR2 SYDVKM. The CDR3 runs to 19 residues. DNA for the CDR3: TGTGCCAGCACTAATAGGGTGCGGGGCGGGAGGGCCCGCCGGGATACGCAGTATTTT. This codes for CASTNRVRGGRARRDTQYF.

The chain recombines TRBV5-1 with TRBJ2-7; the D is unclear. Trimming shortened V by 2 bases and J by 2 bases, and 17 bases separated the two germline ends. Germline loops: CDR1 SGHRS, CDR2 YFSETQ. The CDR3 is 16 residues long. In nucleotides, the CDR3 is TGCGCCAGCAGCTTTTACGGCGGCCTCGGCGCCTACGAGCAGTACTTC. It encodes CASSFYGGLGAYEQYF.

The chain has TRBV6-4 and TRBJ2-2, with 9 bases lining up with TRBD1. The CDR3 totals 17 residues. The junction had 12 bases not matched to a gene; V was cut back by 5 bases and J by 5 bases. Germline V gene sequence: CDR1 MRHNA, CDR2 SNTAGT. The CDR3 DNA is TGTGCCAGCAGTAAACAACCGGGACAGGGTGTAACCGGGGAGCTGTTTTTT. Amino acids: CASSKQPGQGVTGELFF.

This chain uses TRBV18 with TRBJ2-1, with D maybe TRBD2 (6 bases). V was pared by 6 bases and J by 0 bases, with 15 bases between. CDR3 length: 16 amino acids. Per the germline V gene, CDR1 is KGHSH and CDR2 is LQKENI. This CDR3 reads CASSGGTQLSYNEQFF. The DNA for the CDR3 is TGTGCCAGCTCGGGCGGGACTCAACTCTCCTACAATGAGCAGTTCTTC.

The CDR3 nucleotides are TGCGCCAGCAGCCCGCTACAGAGTTTGACTGGAAACACCATATATTTT. Translation: CASSPLQSLTGNTIYF. This chain connects TRBV5-1 to TRBJ1-3; unclear D gene. CDR1 is SGHRS, CDR2 YFSETQ, per germline. The V and J ends lost 4 bases and 2 bases respectively, with 16 bases between them. This CDR3 is 16 amino acids long.

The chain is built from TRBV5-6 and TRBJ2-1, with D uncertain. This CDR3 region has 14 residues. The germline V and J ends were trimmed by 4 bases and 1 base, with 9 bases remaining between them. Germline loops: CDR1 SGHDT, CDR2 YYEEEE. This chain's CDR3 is CASSRRRSYNEQFF. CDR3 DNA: TGTGCCAGCAGCCGCCGGCGGTCCTACAATGAGCAGTTCTTC.

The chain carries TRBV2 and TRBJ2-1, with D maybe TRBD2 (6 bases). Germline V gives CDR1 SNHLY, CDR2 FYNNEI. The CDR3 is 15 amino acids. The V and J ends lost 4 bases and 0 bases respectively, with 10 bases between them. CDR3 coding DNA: TGTGCCAGCAGTGGTGGGGGAGGCTCCTACAATGAGCAGTTCTTC. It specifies CASSGGGGSYNEQFF.

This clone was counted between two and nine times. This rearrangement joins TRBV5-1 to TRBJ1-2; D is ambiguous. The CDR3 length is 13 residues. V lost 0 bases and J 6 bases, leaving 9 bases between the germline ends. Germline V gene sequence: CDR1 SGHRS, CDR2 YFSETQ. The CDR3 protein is CASSLVHENGYTF. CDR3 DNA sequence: TGCGCCAGCAGCTTGGTACACGAGAATGGCTACACCTTC.

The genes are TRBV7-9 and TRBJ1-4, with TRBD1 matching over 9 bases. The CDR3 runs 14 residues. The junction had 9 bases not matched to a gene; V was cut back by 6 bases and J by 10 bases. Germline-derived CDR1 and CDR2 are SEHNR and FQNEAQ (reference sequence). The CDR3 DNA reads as TGTGCCAGCAGTCCGACAGGGGGGGCCTTAAAACTGTTTTTT. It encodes CASSPTGGALKLFF. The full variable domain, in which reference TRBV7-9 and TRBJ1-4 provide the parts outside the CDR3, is DTGVSQNPRHKITKRGQNVTFRCDPISEHNRLYWYRQTLGQGPEFLTYFQNEAQLEKSRLLSDRFSAERPKGSFSTLEIQRTEQGDSAMYLCASSPTGGALKLFFGSGTQLSVL.

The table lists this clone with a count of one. This CDR3 reads CASSLGTSIGVGEQFF. CDR3 DNA: TGTGCCAGCAGTTTAGGGACTAGTATCGGCGTCGGGGAGCAGTTCTTC. The chain links TRBV28 to TRBJ2-1; 8 positions match TRBD2. Looked up from germline, CDR1 is MDHEN and CDR2 is SYDVKM. The junction had 13 bases not matched to a gene; V was cut back by 2 bases and J by 10 bases. The CDR3 totals 16 residues.

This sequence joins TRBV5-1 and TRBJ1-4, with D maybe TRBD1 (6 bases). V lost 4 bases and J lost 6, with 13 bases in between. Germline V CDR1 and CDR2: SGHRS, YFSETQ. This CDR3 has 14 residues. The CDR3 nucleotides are TGCGCCAGCAGCCTGGGGGCCAACTATGAAAAACTGTTTTTT. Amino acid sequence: CASSLGANYEKLFF.

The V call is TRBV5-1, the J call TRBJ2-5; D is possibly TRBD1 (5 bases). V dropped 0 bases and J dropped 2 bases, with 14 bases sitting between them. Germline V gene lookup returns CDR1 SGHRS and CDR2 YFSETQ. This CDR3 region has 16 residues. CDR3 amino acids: CASSLGARGHQETQYF. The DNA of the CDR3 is TGCGCCAGCAGCTTGGGAGCAAGGGGCCATCAAGAGACCCAGTACTTC.

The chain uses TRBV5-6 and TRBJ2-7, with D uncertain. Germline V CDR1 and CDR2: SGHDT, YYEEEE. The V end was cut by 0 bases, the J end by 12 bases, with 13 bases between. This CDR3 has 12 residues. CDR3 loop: CASSLADTRLYF. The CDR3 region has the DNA TGTGCCAGCAGCTTGGCCGACACCCGGCTGTACTTC.

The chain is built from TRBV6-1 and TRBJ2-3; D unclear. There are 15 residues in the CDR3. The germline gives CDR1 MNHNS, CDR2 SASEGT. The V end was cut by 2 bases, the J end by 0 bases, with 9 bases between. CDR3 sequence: CASSEPPPSTDTQYF. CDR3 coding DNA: TGTGCCAGCAGTGAACCCCCCCCTAGCACAGATACGCAGTATTTT.

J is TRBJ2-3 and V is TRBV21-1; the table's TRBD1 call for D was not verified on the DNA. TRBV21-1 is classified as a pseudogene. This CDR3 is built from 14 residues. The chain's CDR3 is CASKRDRDEDTQYF. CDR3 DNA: TGTGCCAGCAAGCGGGACAGGGATGAGGATACGCAGTATTTT.

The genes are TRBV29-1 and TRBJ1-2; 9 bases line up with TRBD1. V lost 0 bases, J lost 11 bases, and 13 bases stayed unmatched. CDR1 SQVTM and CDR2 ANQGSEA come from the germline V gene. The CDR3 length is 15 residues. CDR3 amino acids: CSVEDRGQGLMVYTF. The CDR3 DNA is TGCAGCGTTGAAGATAGGGGACAGGGTTTAATGGTGTACACCTTC.

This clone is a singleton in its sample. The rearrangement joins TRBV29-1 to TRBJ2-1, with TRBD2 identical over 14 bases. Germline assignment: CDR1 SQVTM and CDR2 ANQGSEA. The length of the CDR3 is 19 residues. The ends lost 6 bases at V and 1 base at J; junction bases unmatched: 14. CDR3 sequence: CSVAAPGLAGEVSYNEQFF. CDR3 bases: TGCAGCGTCGCAGCCCCGGGACTAGCGGGAGAAGTTTCCTACAATGAGCAGTTCTTC.

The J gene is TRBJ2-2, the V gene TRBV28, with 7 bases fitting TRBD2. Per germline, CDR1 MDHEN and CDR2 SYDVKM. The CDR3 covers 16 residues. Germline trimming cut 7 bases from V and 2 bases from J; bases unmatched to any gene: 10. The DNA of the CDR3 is TGTGCCAGCATCCCACGGGGAGGGCTCAACACCGGGGAGCTGTTTTTT. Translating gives CASIPRGGLNTGELFF.

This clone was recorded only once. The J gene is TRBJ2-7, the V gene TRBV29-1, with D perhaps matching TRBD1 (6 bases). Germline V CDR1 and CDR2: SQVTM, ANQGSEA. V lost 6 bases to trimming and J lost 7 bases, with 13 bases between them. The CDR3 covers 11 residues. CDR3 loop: CSVSRGGEQYF. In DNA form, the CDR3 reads TGCAGCGTATCCAGGGGTGGTGAGCAGTACTTC.

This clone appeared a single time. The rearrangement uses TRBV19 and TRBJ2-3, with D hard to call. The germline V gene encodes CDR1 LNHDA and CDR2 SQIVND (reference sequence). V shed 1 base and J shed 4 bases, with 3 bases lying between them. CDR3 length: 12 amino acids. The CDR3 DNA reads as TGTGCCAGTAGTATAGTGGCAGATACGCAGTATTTT. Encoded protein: CASSIVADTQYF.

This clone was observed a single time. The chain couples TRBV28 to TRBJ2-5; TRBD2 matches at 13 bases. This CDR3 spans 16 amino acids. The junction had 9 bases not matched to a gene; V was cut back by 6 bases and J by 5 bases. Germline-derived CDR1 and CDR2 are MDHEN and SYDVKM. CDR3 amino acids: CASSLAGTSGIETQYF. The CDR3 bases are TGTGCCAGCAGCCTGGCTGGGACTAGCGGGATTGAGACCCAGTACTTC.

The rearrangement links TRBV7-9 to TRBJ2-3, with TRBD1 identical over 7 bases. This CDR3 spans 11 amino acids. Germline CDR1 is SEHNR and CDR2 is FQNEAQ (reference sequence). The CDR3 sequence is CATGSTDTQYF. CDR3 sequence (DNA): TGTGCGACAGGGAGCACAGATACGCAGTATTTT.

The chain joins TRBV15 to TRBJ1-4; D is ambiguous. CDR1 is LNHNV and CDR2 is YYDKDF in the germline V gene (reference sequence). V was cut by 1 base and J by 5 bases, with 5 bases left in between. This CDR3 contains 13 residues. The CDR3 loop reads CATSRGRNEKLFF. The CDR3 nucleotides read TGTGCCACCAGCAGAGGGAGGAATGAAAAACTGTTTTTT.

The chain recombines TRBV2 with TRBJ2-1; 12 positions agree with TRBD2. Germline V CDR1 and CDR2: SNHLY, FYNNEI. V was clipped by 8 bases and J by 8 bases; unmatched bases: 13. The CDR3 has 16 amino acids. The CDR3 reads CASRGLTSGSTDEQFF. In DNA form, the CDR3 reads TGTGCCAGCCGGGGCTTGACTAGCGGGAGCACTGATGAGCAGTTCTTC.

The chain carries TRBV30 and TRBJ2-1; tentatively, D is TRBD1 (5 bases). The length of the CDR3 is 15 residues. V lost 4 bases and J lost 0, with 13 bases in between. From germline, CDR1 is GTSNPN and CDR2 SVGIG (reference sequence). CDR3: CAWIFRGSSYNEQFF. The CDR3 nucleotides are TGTGCCTGGATATTTAGGGGCAGCTCCTACAATGAGCAGTTCTTC.

The CDR3 reads CASSVALGYGYTF. CDR3 coding DNA: TGTGCCAGCAGCGTAGCTTTGGGTTATGGCTACACCTTC. V usage is TRBV9 and J usage is TRBJ1-2, with unresolved D. Trimming pared 0 bases from V and 5 bases from J, leaving 8 bases between. CDR1 is SGDLS, CDR2 YYNGEE, per germline. The CDR3 spans 13 residues.

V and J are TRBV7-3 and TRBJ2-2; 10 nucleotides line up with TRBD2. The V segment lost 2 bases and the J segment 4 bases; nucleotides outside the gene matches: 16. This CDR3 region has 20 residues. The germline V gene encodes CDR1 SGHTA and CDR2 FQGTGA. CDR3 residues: CASSLAALGLAERGTGELFF. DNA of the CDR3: TGTGCCAGCAGCTTAGCAGCCCTAGGACTAGCGGAGCGGGGCACCGGGGAGCTGTTTTTT.